Following are 2 T cell receptor beta chains from one sample sequenced in a study of prognosis after radiotherapy for stage I lung cancer. Amplicons of TCR beta CDR3 were generated from genomic DNA by two-round multiplex PCR. It was primers specific to each TRBV and TRBJ gene that first-round PCR used. A single record per CDR3 protein comes from TCRdb applying MiXCR to the multiplex PCR reads. Of approximately 16,000 distinct CDR3 sequences listed, 29% are singletons. The input for sequencing was PBMCs, taken before or after stereotactic body radiation therapy (not recorded which). The receptors were gathered from a donor of 50 years or more with non-small cell lung cancer.

The gene calls are TRBV6-4 and TRBJ2-1, with TRBD2 matching 7 bases. V lost 8 bases, J lost 7 bases, and 20 bases stayed unmatched. The CDR3 loop spans 17 amino acids. The germline gives CDR1 MRHNA, CDR2 SNTAGT. DNA for the CDR3: TGTGCCAGCCTCTCCTACGGTTGGCGGGAGAGGGCTAATGAGCAGTTCTTC. Translated, it gives CASLSYGWRERANEQFF.

The chain recombines TRBV28 with TRBJ1-5; D ambiguous. Germline-derived CDR1 and CDR2 are MDHEN and SYDVKM. Trimming took off 7 bases at V and 0 bases at J, with 7 bases between the two ends. This CDR3 contains 13 residues. The CDR3 loop is CASIYISNQPQHF. The CDR3 DNA reads as TGTGCCAGCATATACATTAGCAATCAGCCCCAGCATTTT.